This T cell receptor beta chain emerged from a study of glioma-infiltrating T cells (dated by TCRdb to the mid-2010s). About the investigation overall: Glioma tissue, non-neoplastic brain tissue and matched peripheral blood mononuclear cells were used as sources from which TCR alpha- and beta-chain repertoires were sequenced. To gauge divergence between tissue and blood T-cell populations, every tissue-infiltrating repertoire was compared against the peripheral blood repertoire from the same patient. The paired cohort was made up of three low-grade glioma patients, about 8 primary glioblastoma patients and three non-glioma patients who contributed non-neoplastic brain tissue. Here is what the overall study found, with its caveats: Very few CDR3 sequences were shared between tissue and blood, attributed to high CDR3 diversity and limited sampling. VJ-independent divergence between tissue and blood was below expectation in non-neoplastic patients but above expectation in all gliomas, especially low-grade gliomas. Group comparisons were based on small numbers of patients: three non-neoplastic, three low-grade glioma and 7 to 9 glioblastoma patients.

Trimming costs V 0 bases and J 3 bases, and their ends lie 17 bases apart. From the cysteine up to the phenylalanine, the CDR3 has a length of 17 residues. Solely the CDR3 DNA is kept, with 51 bases framed from the first base. CDR1 and CDR2 are drawn from the germline V gene: ENHRY, SYGVKD. This clonotype has ten or more counts. This receptor's antigen is unknown. The record has no base qualities; no much larger clone is one base away. The iRepertoire nested amplicon-rescue multiplex PCR (arm-PCR) platform was used to amplify TCR alpha and beta CDR3 regions from RNA. The input for one-step reverse transcription and amplification was roughly 100-450 ng of either tissue mRNA or PBMC total RNA. After bead purification, a secondary multiplex PCR added Illumina adapters, and libraries were gel-purified between 200 and 400 bp. Internal 6-nucleotide barcodes were carried by the libraries and were used for demultiplexing. Libraries were sequenced on an Illumina MiSeq with 2x220 or 2x250 nucleotide paired-end reads. The source study handled its data this way. Paired reads were merged using FLASH 1.2.11 and aligned with BWA-MEM to the GRCh37 human genome, and TRA and TRB reads were then extracted. An IMGT-derived reference of cassette sequences and CDR3 motifs, with pseudogenes included, was used for V and J assignment. Three-frame translation of reads was performed, and productive CDR3s were defined as those with a C...FGXG motif and no stop codons. Clonotypes were defined as unique combinations of V-J cassette pair and CDR3 amino acid sequence. Filtering of reads was based on Hamming distance, with the threshold set by the sequence error rate of each sample in mapped regions. The raw public data were reprocessed by TCRdb itself: fastp quality trimming at Q25, MiXCR clonotype calling, in-frame beta chains only. Rows are combined by CDR3 protein, so each entry shows the most common genes and DNA. TCRdb, not the authors, supplied the V and J calls. The sample records some 22,000 distinct CDR3 sequences, approximately 25% of which are singletons. Of the sample, around 13% is held by the ten largest clones.

The receptor was derived from a human donor with low-grade glioma or glioblastoma, undergoing nonglioma brain surgery, or in good health (not recorded which). The V gene is TRBV10-3 and the J gene is TRBJ1-1; tentative D gene TRBD1, with 6 bases matching. Sequencing used glioma tissue, nonneoplastic brain tissue, or PBMCs (not recorded which). The nucleotides read TGTGCCATCAGTGAGTCTCCATGGACCTCAGGGGACACTGAAGCTTTCTTT. Translated, it gives CAISESPWTSGDTEAFF.